This TCR beta chain was found in a study of blood T cell repertoires in COVID-19. Germline CDR1 LNHDA, CDR2 SQIVND (reference sequence). This CDR3 has 15 amino acids. Unmatched junction bases numbered 7, after V lost 4 bases and J lost 7 bases. Only in-frame clones appear in the TCRdb table, and some are missing; sequencing was by immunoSEQ multiplex PCR. The repertoire has 150,000 to 200,000 clones, 82% of them found once; the top ten carry 11%. This chain connects TRBV19 to TRBJ2-2, with TRBD2 matching over 9 bases. The source is a man aged 45-65 years who had recovered from COVID-19. Sequenced sample: PBMCs or T cells enriched from blood (not recorded which). This CDR3 reads CASSKGGTSLGELFF. CDR3 bases: TGTGCCAGTAGTAAGGGCGGGACTAGCCTCGGGGAGCTGTTTTTT.